This T cell receptor beta chain originates from a study of blood T cells in healthy people across ages. Study results and limitations: Changes seen in expanded clonotypes were possibly confounded by donor CMV status left unknown.

This clonotype was seen repeatedly, ten times or more. The antigen remains unidentified. Sample-barcoded 5' priming and a J-beta primer mix drove a second PCR of about 6 to 12 cycles. Using its own MiXCR run on the 5' RACE reads, TCRdb lists one record per CDR3 protein. The profile covers roughly 650,000 distinct CDR3 sequences, with approximately 29% appearing a single time and less than 20% taken by the ten largest. Peripheral blood was drawn, approximately 9.7 milliliters per donor. The clonotype originates from a woman aged 80 or over in good health. The sample consisted of blood.

Here the CDR3 reads CASSETAEHEQYF. The DNA for the CDR3 is TGTGCCAGCAGTGAAACCGCAGAACACGAGCAGTACTTC. This chain joins TRBV7-3 and TRBJ2-7; D is uncertain. The V end was cut by 6 bases, the J end by 5 bases, with 14 bases between. Germline V lookup: CDR1 SGHTA, CDR2 FQGTGA. CDR3 length equals 13 residues.